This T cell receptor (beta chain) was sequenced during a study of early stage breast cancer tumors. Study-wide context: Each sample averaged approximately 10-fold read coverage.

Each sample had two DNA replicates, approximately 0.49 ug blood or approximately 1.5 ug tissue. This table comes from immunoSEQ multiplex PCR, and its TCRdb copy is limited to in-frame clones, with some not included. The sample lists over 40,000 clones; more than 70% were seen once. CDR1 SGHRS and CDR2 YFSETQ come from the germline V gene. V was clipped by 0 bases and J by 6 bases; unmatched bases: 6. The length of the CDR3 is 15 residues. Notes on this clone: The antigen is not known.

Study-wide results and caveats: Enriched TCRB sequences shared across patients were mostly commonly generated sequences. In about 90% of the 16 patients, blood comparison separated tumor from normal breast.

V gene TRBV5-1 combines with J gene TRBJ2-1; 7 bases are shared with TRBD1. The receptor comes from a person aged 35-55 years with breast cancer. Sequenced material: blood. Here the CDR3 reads CASSLVPQGVNEQFF. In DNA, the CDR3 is TGCGCCAGCAGCTTGGTCCCCCAGGGGGTCAATGAGCAGTTCTTC.